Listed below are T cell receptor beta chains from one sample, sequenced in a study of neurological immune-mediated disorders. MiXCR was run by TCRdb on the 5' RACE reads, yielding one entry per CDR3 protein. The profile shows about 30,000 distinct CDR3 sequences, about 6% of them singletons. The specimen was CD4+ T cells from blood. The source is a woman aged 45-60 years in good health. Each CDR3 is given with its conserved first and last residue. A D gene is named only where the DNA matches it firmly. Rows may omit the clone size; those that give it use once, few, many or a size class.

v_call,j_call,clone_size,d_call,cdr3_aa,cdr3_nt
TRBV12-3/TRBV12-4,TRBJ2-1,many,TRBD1,CASSLRDSPYNEQFF,TGTGCCAGCAGCCTCCGGGACAGTCCCTACAATGAGCAGTTCTTC
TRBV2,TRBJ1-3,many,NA,CASFRDPRNTIYF,TGTGCCTCCTTCCGGGACCCACGAAACACCATATATTTT
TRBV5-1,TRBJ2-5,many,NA,CASSSEGASETQYF,TGCGCCAGCAGCTCGGAGGGGGCTTCAGAGACCCAGTACTTC
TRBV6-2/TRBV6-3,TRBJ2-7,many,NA,CASRPGLGPGEQYF,TGTGCCAGCAGACCCGGGCTAGGCCCAGGCGAGCAGTACTTC
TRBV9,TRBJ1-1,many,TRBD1,CASSVQGGEAFF,TGTGCCAGCAGCGTACAGGGGGGGGAAGCTTTCTTT
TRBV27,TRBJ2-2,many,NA,CASRRGMDTGELFF,TGTGCCAGCAGACGGGGGATGGACACCGGGGAGCTGTTTTTT
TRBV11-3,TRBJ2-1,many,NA,CASSKRGGDSEQFF,TGTGCCAGCAGCAAAAGGGGGGGGGACAGTGAGCAGTTCTTC
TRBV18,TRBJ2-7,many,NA,CASSLKDGHEQYF,TGTGCCAGCTCACTTAAAGATGGCCACGAGCAGTACTTC
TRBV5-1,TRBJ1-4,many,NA,CASSLQTNEKLFF,TGCGCCAGCAGCTTACAGACTAATGAAAAACTGTTTTTT
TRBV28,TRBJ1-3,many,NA,CASSRNTIYF,TGTGCCAGCAGTAGAAACACCATATATTTT
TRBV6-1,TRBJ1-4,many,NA,CASRVNLLEEKLFF,TGTGCCAGCAGGGTAAATCTCTTGGAGGAAAAACTGTTTTTT
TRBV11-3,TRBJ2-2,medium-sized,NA,CASSLSTKNGELFF,TGTGCCAGCAGCTTAAGTACCAAAAACGGGGAGCTGTTTTTT
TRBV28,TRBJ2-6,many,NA,CASSLGLHGANVLTF,TGTGCCAGCAGTTTGGGACTGCACGGGGCCAACGTCCTGACTTTC
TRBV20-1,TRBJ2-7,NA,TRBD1,CSARDWIQGAYEQYF,TGCAGTGCTAGAGATTGGATACAGGGGGCTTACGAGCAGTACTTC
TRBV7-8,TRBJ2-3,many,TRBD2,CASSLGLAYTTDTQYF,TGTGCCAGCAGCTTAGGACTAGCGTATACCACAGATACGCAGTATTTT
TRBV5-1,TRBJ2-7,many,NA,CASSPSGEAYEQYF,TGCGCCAGCAGCCCATCGGGGGAGGCCTACGAGCAGTACTTC
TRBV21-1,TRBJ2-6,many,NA,CASSKGGGAGANVLTF,TGTGCCAGCAGCAAAGGAGGAGGTGCCGGGGCCAACGTCCTGACTTTC
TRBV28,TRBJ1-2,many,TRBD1,CASRRTGAYGYTF,TGTGCCAGCAGGCGGACAGGCGCTTATGGCTACACCTTC
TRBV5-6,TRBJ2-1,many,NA,CASKSQIRDSNEQFF,TGTGCCAGCAAGTCGCAAATCCGGGATTCCAATGAGCAGTTCTTC
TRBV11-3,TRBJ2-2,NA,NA,CASSSGGLNTGELFF,TGTGCCAGCAGCTCCGGAGGATTGAACACCGGGGAGCTGTTTTTT
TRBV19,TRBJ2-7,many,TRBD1,CASSERGLGEQYF,TGTGCCAGTAGTGAAAGGGGGCTGGGGGAGCAGTACTTC
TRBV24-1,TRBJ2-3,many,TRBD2,CATSAKLAGTGNTQYF,TGTGCCACCAGTGCCAAACTAGCGGGAACGGGAAATACGCAGTATTTT
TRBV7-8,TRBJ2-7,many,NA,CASSLARGEQYF,TGTGCCAGCAGCTTAGCTCGGGGCGAGCAGTACTTC
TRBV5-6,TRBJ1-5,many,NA,CASSLGIYRAGDQPQHF,TGTGCCAGCAGCTTGGGAATTTACAGGGCAGGCGATCAGCCCCAGCATTTT
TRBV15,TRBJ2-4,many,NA,CATSPPGMAKNIQYF,TGTGCCACCAGCCCCCCCGGCATGGCCAAAAACATTCAGTACTTC
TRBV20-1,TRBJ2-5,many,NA,CSARPGSQETQYF,TGCAGTGCTAGGCCCGGAAGCCAAGAGACCCAGTACTTC